This TCR beta chain was recovered during a study of PD-1 blockade in classical Hodgkin lymphoma. No patient escaped relapse after autologous stem cell transplantation, and brentuximab vedotin exposure varied. Profiled with immunoSEQ multiplex PCR; TCRdb holds only in-frame clones, not every one. The table records about 100,000 clones, 89% of them present only once. This CDR3 has 12 amino acids. CDR1 is LGHNA and CDR2 is YNFKEQ in the germline V gene. V was clipped by 0 bases and J by 7 bases, with 6 bases between them. This chain uses TRBV4-2 with TRBJ1-2; D gene unclear. The specimen was peripheral blood mononuclear cells (PBMCs), collected before the second cycle of nivolumab. The sequence was collected from a human donor with classical Hodgkin lymphoma. In DNA, the CDR3 is TGTGCCAGCAGCCAAGACTGGCTTGGCTACACCTTC. Encoded protein: CASSQDWLGYTF.